This T cell receptor (beta chain) stems from a study of T cell responses to AZD1222 COVID-19 vaccine. Broader study findings: Unmutated variant regions reportedly attract nearly half of all spike-specific TCRs. A rise in Spike-specific TCR breadth and depth followed two AZD1222 doses.

This CDR3 contains 13 residues. Trimming took 6 bases from V and 2 from J, leaving 10 bases between them. Germline loops: CDR1 WSHSY, CDR2 SAAADI. Profiled with immunoSEQ multiplex PCR; TCRdb holds only in-frame clones, not every one. The sample consists of over 100,000 clones, around nine tenths of them appearing once. Comments on this clone: Its specificity is not known.

Specimen: peripheral blood, collected on day 0 of AZD1222 vaccination. The receptor comes from an adult in good health. The J gene is TRBJ1-1, the V gene TRBV10-2; D is possibly TRBD1 (5 bases). CDR3 protein: CASRGDGNTEAFF. The CDR3 region has the DNA TGCGCCAGCAGGGGGGACGGTAACACTGAAGCTTTCTTT.